What follows are 7 T cell receptor beta chains derived from one specimen sequenced in a study of blood T cell repertoires in COVID-19. Measured with immunoSEQ multiplex PCR; TCRdb has only the in-frame clones, and not every one. The repertoire includes over 80,000 clones, approximately 89% of them detected once, and about 20% sits in the top ten. The source material was peripheral blood. These receptor sequences come from a human donor in a cohort sampled during active COVID-19.

The chain carries TRBV9 and TRBJ2-3, with D hard to call. V lost 2 bases, J lost 8 bases, and 15 bases lay in between. Germline V gives CDR1 SGDLS, CDR2 YYNGEE. This CDR3 is 14 amino acids long. CDR3 sequence reads: CASSVALGFVTQYF. CDR3 nucleotides: TGTGCCAGCAGCGTCGCCCTAGGTTTTGTTACGCAGTATTTT.

This clone was detected a few times. V and J are TRBV7-8 and TRBJ2-5; weak D call: TRBD2 (6 bases). Per the germline V gene, CDR1 is SGHVS and CDR2 is FQNEAQ. This CDR3 comprises 15 residues. V was clipped by 2 bases and J by 3 bases, with 13 bases between them. CDR3 coding DNA: TGTGCCAGCAGCTTATTTGGGACTTTTGAAGAGACCCAGTACTTC. Translation gives CASSLFGTFEETQYF.

This chain links TRBV5-8 with TRBJ1-1, with a weak D call TRBD1 (5 bases). Trimming took off 3 bases at V and 5 bases at J, with 14 bases between the two ends. The CDR3 extends over 14 amino acids. Germline CDR1 SGHTS, CDR2 YDEGEE. The CDR3 loop reads CASSWGEGKTEAFF. The CDR3 bases are TGTGCCAGCAGCTGGGGGGAGGGGAAGACTGAAGCTTTCTTT. The whole variable domain, filled in from reference TRBV5-8 and TRBJ1-1, reads EAGVTQSPTHLIKTRGQQATLRCSPISGHTSVYWYQQALGLGLQFLLWYDEGEERNRGNFPPRFSGRQFPNYSSELNVNALELEDSALYLCASSWGEGKTEAFFGQGTRLTVV.

The V and J genes are TRBV6-5 and TRBJ1-2, with 7 bases aligning to TRBD1. The trim removed 2 bases at V and 4 bases at J, leaving 4 bases unmatched. CDR1 and CDR2 (germline): MNHEY, SVGAGI. This CDR3 comprises 14 residues. CDR3 in amino acids: CASSYDRELYGYTF. CDR3 in DNA: TGTGCCAGCAGTTACGACAGGGAACTCTATGGCTACACCTTC.

This clone has a single count. This rearrangement joins TRBV2 to TRBJ1-2, with D possibly being TRBD1 (5 bases). Trimming cost V 4 bases and J 0 bases, with 6 bases left between them. CDR3 length: 13 amino acids. Germline values: CDR1 SNHLY, CDR2 FYNNEI. DNA of the CDR3: TGTGCCAGCAGTGCGACAGCTAACTATGGCTACACCTTC. Amino acids: CASSATANYGYTF.

The chain couples TRBV19 to TRBJ1-5; 7 bases line up with TRBD1. The CDR3 is made up of 14 amino acids. Germline V gene data show CDR1 as LNHDA and CDR2 as SQIVND (reference sequence). The V gene end was trimmed by 4 bases and the J gene end by 5 bases; junction bases not matched to a gene: 5. CDR3 amino acids: CASSTRGGDQPQHF. The DNA for the CDR3 is TGTGCCAGTAGTACGAGAGGGGGCGATCAGCCCCAGCATTTT. The full variable domain, in which reference TRBV19 and TRBJ1-5 provide the parts outside the CDR3, is DGGITQSPKYLFRKEGQNVTLSCEQNLNHDAMYWYRQDPGQGLRLIYYSQIVNDFQKGDIAEGYSVSREKKESFPLTVTSAQKNPTAFYLCASSTRGGDQPQHFGDGTRLSIL.

The chain couples TRBV19 to TRBJ2-1, with 9 bases identical to TRBD1. Per the germline V gene, CDR1 is LNHDA and CDR2 is SQIVND (reference sequence). CDR3 size: 13 residues. Trimming removed 3 bases from V and 9 bases from J; junction bases left unmatched: 3. As DNA, the CDR3 is TGTGCCAGTAGTATGACAGGGGGACCTGAGCAGTTCTTC. Translating gives CASSMTGGPEQFF.